These 14 T cell receptor beta chains were all obtained from the same sample, sequenced in a study of human T cells and chemical hapten exposure. Described time point: healthy volunteer bleed at 2 weeks. Total RNA was isolated from unfractionated whole blood. TCRdb reprocessed the RACE reads via MiXCR and lists one record per CDR3 protein. This sample has approximately 90,000 distinct CDR3 sequences, with 8.5% to 9% found just once. Sequencing was done on a sample of whole blood. The receptors here all came from a female donor in good health. Some clones in this sample may be carry-over from other donors' samples.

This clonotype was seen a handful of times. V gene TRBV25-1 combines with J gene TRBJ2-7, with 10 nucleotides matching TRBD1. The CDR3 totals 14 residues. The germline CDR1 and CDR2 sequences are MGHDK and SYGVNS. The ends lost 1 base at V and 4 bases at J; junction bases unmatched: 1. CDR3 nucleotide sequence: TGTGCCAGCAGTGAATTGGGACAGGGGTACGAGCAGTACTTC. Its translation is CASSELGQGYEQYF.

This clonotype was found a few times. This rearrangement joins TRBV19 to TRBJ1-5, with TRBD1 matching 8 bases. V was pared by 7 bases and J by 5 bases, with 10 bases of the junction left unmatched. Looked up from germline, CDR1 is LNHDA and CDR2 is SQIVND (reference sequence). The CDR3 extends over 15 amino acids. The CDR3 nucleotides are TGTGCCAGTAACTTCCCGGGACAGGACTATCAGCCCCAGCATTTT. Translation: CASNFPGQDYQPQHF. Full variable domain (outside the CDR3, taken from reference TRBV19 and TRBJ1-5): DGGITQSPKYLFRKEGQNVTLSCEQNLNHDAMYWYRQDPGQGLRLIYYSQIVNDFQKGDIAEGYSVSREKKESFPLTVTSAQKNPTAFYLCASNFPGQDYQPQHFGDGTRLSIL.

V usage is TRBV19 and J usage is TRBJ2-1; no definite D call. Germline CDR1 LNHDA, CDR2 SQIVND (reference sequence). There are 15 residues in the CDR3. Trimming shortened V by 2 bases and J by 3 bases, and 11 bases separated the two germline ends. This CDR3 is CASSIYQDRYNEQFF. The CDR3 DNA follows: TGTGCCAGTAGTATATACCAGGATCGCTACAATGAGCAGTTCTTC. The full variable domain, rest sourced from reference TRBV19 and TRBJ2-1, is DGGITQSPKYLFRKEGQNVTLSCEQNLNHDAMYWYRQDPGQGLRLIYYSQIVNDFQKGDIAEGYSVSREKKESFPLTVTSAQKNPTAFYLCASSIYQDRYNEQFFGPGTRLTVL.

The chain carries TRBV7-2 and TRBJ2-1; D gene unclear. Trimming cost V 5 bases and J 3 bases, with 11 bases left between them. This CDR3 contains 14 residues. Germline values: CDR1 SGHTA, CDR2 FQGNSA. CDR3 protein: CASSLQAIYNEQFF. The DNA for the CDR3 is TGTGCCAGCAGCCTTCAGGCTATCTACAATGAGCAGTTCTTC. The complete variable domain, with remaining parts taken from reference TRBV7-2 and TRBJ2-1, reads GAGVSQSPSNKVTEKGKDVELRCDPISGHTALYWYRQSLGQGLEFLIYFQGNSAPDKSGLPSDRFSAERTGGSVSTLTIQRTQQEDSAVYLCASSLQAIYNEQFFGPGTRLTVL.

This clonotype has more than one count but fewer than ten. This chain uses TRBV6-2 or TRBV6-3 with TRBJ2-3, with D hard to call. Germline V gene sequence: CDR1 MNHEY, CDR2 SVGEGT. This CDR3 comprises 11 residues. V was clipped by 7 bases and J by 2 bases, with 4 bases between them. CDR3 sequence reads: CASTTTDTQYF. CDR3 coding DNA: TGTGCCAGCACCACCACAGATACGCAGTATTTT.

This clonotype was detected ten times or more. The chain employs TRBV30 and TRBJ2-3; D uncertain. Trimming shortened V by 0 bases and J by 4 bases, and 14 bases separated the two germline ends. Germline V gives CDR1 GTSNPN, CDR2 SVGIG (reference sequence). This CDR3 has 15 residues. CDR3 loop: CAWSVLYGASDTQYF. The CDR3 coding sequence is TGTGCCTGGAGTGTACTTTACGGAGCCTCAGATACGCAGTATTTT.

This chain uses TRBV20-1 with TRBJ2-3, with D hard to call. Germline V gene lookup returns CDR1 DFQATT and CDR2 SNEGSKA (reference sequence). The CDR3 length is 11 residues. V was cut by 3 bases and J by 2 bases, with 3 bases left in between. The CDR3 here is CSASDTDTQYF. As DNA, the CDR3 is TGCAGTGCTAGTGACACAGATACGCAGTATTTT.

This clonotype was picked up many times. This CDR3 is CSVVGLAGSGANVLTF. CDR3 coding DNA: TGCAGCGTGGTGGGACTAGCGGGTTCCGGGGCCAACGTCCTGACTTTC. This chain connects TRBV29-1 to TRBJ2-6; TRBD2 agrees at 12 bases. V was clipped by 6 bases and J by 4 bases; unmatched bases: 7. CDR1 SQVTM and CDR2 ANQGSEA come from the germline V gene. The CDR3 runs to 16 residues.

This CDR3 is CASSFPGPSGELFF. DNA of the CDR3: TGTGCCAGCAGTTTTCCGGGGCCCTCCGGGGAGCTGTTTTTT. The V gene is TRBV28, the J gene TRBJ2-2, with D perhaps matching TRBD1 or TRBD2 (5 bases each). The V end lost 3 bases, the J end lost 6 bases, and 11 bases lay between the germline ends. Germline CDR1 is MDHEN and CDR2 is SYDVKM. This CDR3 is 14 amino acids long.

This clonotype was seen many times. This chain connects TRBV7-9 to TRBJ2-3, with 7 bases matching TRBD1. V lost 4 bases to trimming and J lost 1 base; unmatched junction nucleotides: 11. CDR1 is SEHNR and CDR2 is FQNEAQ in the germline V gene (reference sequence). The CDR3 consists of 17 residues. The chain's CDR3 is CASSSIQGVSGTDTQYF. CDR3 nucleotides: TGTGCCAGCAGCTCCATTCAGGGGGTGAGCGGCACAGATACGCAGTATTTT. The full variable domain, its missing parts supplied by reference TRBV7-9 and TRBJ2-3, is DTGVSQNPRHKITKRGQNVTFRCDPISEHNRLYWYRQTLGQGPEFLTYFQNEAQLEKSRLLSDRFSAERPKGSFSTLEIQRTEQGDSAMYLCASSSIQGVSGTDTQYFGPGTRLTVL.

On this clonotype: A much larger clone differs by one base, so this may be a read error. The J gene is TRBJ2-7, the V gene TRBV5-1; D is undetermined. CDR1 and CDR2 (germline): SGHRS, YFSETQ. V was shortened by 0 bases and J by 6 bases, with 13 bases between the two germline ends. The CDR3 covers 14 residues. The CDR3 reads CASSLGVGRSEQYF. In DNA, the CDR3 is TGCGCCAGCAGCTTGGGGGTAGGGCGGAGCGAGCAGTACTTC.

The chain has TRBV5-1 and TRBJ1-5; 7 nucleotides match TRBD1. V lost 0 bases and J lost 6; bases outside the gene matches: 3. The CDR3 runs to 14 residues. Per germline, CDR1 SGHRS and CDR2 YFSETQ. Here the CDR3 DNA reads TGCGCCAGCAGCTTGGAAGGGGGCAGTCAGCCCCAGCATTTT. It codes for CASSLEGGSQPQHF. Full variable domain (remainder filled in from reference TRBV5-1 and TRBJ1-5): KAGVTQTPRYLIKTRGQQVTLSCSPISGHRSVSWYQQTPGQGLQFLFEYFSETQRNKGNFPGRFSGRQFSNSRSEMNVSTLELGDSALYLCASSLEGGSQPQHFGDGTRLSIL.

The chain joins TRBV28 to TRBJ1-1; D perhaps matches TRBD1 (6 bases). Germline V gene lookup returns CDR1 MDHEN and CDR2 SYDVKM. The CDR3 runs 13 residues. Deletions cut 9 bases from V and 2 bases from J, with 13 bases between. The CDR3 sequence is CASYGQPNTEAFF. In DNA, the CDR3 is TGTGCCAGTTACGGACAGCCCAACACTGAAGCTTTCTTT.

The chain is built from TRBV29-1 and TRBJ2-1; TRBD2 matches 11 bases. Germline CDR1 is SQVTM and CDR2 is ANQGSEA. The CDR3 consists of 15 residues. V shed 6 bases and J 6 bases; nucleotides not matched to a gene: 10. CDR3 amino acids: CSVTPLAGEGNEQFF. The CDR3 DNA follows: TGCAGCGTGACCCCACTAGCGGGAGAGGGCAATGAGCAGTTCTTC.